Following are 6 T cell receptor beta chains from one sample sequenced in a study of blood T cell repertoires in COVID-19. The method was immunoSEQ multiplex PCR; TCRdb's version includes in-frame clones alone and lacks a portion of them. The sample records 180,000 or so clones, roughly nine tenths being singletons. Sequencing input: PBMCs or T cells enriched from blood (not recorded which). These receptors were collected from a middle-aged woman with acute COVID-19.

The rearrangement uses TRBV19 and TRBJ2-2; possibly TRBD1 for D (5 bases). The CDR3 has 15 residues. Germline values: CDR1 LNHDA, CDR2 SQIVND (reference sequence). V lost 4 bases to trimming and J lost 7 bases, with 16 bases between them. The CDR3 here is CASSTLQGMGGELFF. The CDR3 DNA is TGTGCCAGTAGTACCTTGCAGGGTATGGGCGGGGAGCTGTTTTTT.

This chain joins TRBV6-2 or TRBV6-3 and TRBJ2-7, with 7 bases aligning to TRBD2. Germline values: CDR1 MNHEY, CDR2 SVGEGT. This CDR3 spans 16 amino acids. V was pared by 6 bases and J by 4 bases, with 15 bases of the junction left unmatched. The CDR3: CASSPWESGREYEQYF. In DNA form, the CDR3 reads TGTGCCAGCAGCCCTTGGGAGTCAGGGAGGGAATACGAGCAGTACTTC.

There are a few counts of this clone. The CDR3 loop is CASTSRDSYTSIQYF. CDR3 DNA: TGTGCCAGCACCTCCCGGGACAGCTACACGAGCATTCAGTACTTC. This rearrangement joins TRBV28 to TRBJ2-4; 7 bases agree with TRBD1. The CDR3 runs to 15 residues. V lost 7 bases and J lost 9; bases outside the gene matches: 15. CDR1 is MDHEN and CDR2 is SYDVKM in the germline V gene.

The chain links TRBV5-1 to TRBJ2-3; TRBD2 is a possible D gene (5 bases). The CDR3 length is 15 residues. Germline loops: CDR1 SGHRS, CDR2 YFSETQ. Trimming took 2 bases from V and 0 from J, leaving 10 bases between them. The CDR3 spells CASSFGGLSTDTQYF. CDR3 in DNA: TGCGCCAGCAGCTTCGGCGGGCTGAGCACAGATACGCAGTATTTT.

This clone was recorded only once. The chain employs TRBV7-6 and TRBJ2-7; 8 bases match TRBD1. This CDR3 is 15 amino acids long. Unmatched junction bases numbered 10, after V lost 5 bases and J lost 4 bases. Germline CDR1 and CDR2: SGHVS and FNYEAQ. CDR3 DNA sequence: TGTGCCAGCAGCCCGCCGACAGGGGACCTTTACGAGCAGTACTTC. It encodes CASSPPTGDLYEQYF.

J is TRBJ2-1 and V is TRBV28; the match to TRBD2 covers 14 bases. The CDR3 sequence is 16 residues long. V shed 1 base, J shed 10 bases, and the junction held 6 bases outside the gene matches. CDR1 is MDHEN and CDR2 is SYDVKM in the germline V gene. As DNA, the CDR3 is TGTGCCAGCAGTTTATCCGGGACTAGCGGGGGCATCGAGCAGTTCTTC. It translates to CASSLSGTSGGIEQFF.